A selection of T cell receptor beta chains follows, all from one sample in a study of OX40 agonist ivuxolimab in advanced cancers. Profiling relied on immunoSEQ multiplex PCR, and the TCRdb table lists in-frame clones only, not all of them. Here the sample spans tens of thousands of clones, approximately 80% being singletons. Sequencing used CD4+ or CD8+ T cells sorted from blood, obtained in a trial of the OX40 agonist ivuxolimab. These TCRs come from an adult with an advanced solid tumor such as melanoma, head and neck, liver or kidney cancer. Each CDR3 is given with its conserved first and last residue. A D gene is named only where the DNA matches it firmly. Not every row has a clone size; where given, it reads once, few, many or a size class.

V,J,size,D,DNA,CDR3
TRBV2,TRBJ2-5,once,.,TGTGCCACCGGTAGACATGAGACCCAGTACTTC,CATGRHETQYF
TRBV27,TRBJ1-1,.,TRBD1,TGTGCCAGCAGTCCGCGACAGGGGGCAGGTAGAGCTTTCTTT,CASSPRQGAGRAFF
TRBV7-6,TRBJ2-2,once,.,TGTGCCAGCAGCTTAGCCGCCCTGGGATTGACCGGGGAGCTGTTTTTT,CASSLAALGLTGELFF
TRBV7-9,TRBJ2-2,.,.,TGTGCCAGCAGCTTCACGACGGGCACCGGGGAGCTGTTTTTT,CASSFTTGTGELFF
TRBV27,TRBJ2-5,.,TRBD2,TGTGCCAGCAGTTTTGGTAGCGGGAGGCGAGGAAAAGAGACCCAGTACTTC,CASSFGSGRRGKETQYF
TRBV7-9,TRBJ1-5,.,.,TGTGCCAGCAGTTCCCTGGGGCAGCCCCAGCATTTT,CASSSLGQPQHF
TRBV27,TRBJ2-5,.,.,TGTGCCAGCAGTTTCGCCTCGACAGGCCCCAGGGCGACCCAGTACTTC,CASSFASTGPRATQYF
TRBV6-5,TRBJ2-5,.,TRBD2,TGTGCCAGCAGTTCGTATTCGGGGGGAGAGACCCAGTACTTC,CASSSYSGGETQYF
TRBV19,TRBJ2-1,.,.,TGTGCCAGTAGTATCACAGGGATCAATGAGCAGTTCTTC,CASSITGINEQFF
TRBV5-4,TRBJ2-1,few,TRBD1,TGTGCCAGCAGCTTGGGACTTAAGGGGGCTCTACGCAATGAGCAGTTCTTC,CASSLGLKGALRNEQFF
TRBV5-1,TRBJ1-2,.,TRBD1,TGCGCCAGCAGCTTGGAGGCAGGGGGACGAGCTAACTATGGCTACACCTTC,CASSLEAGGRANYGYTF
TRBV7-9,TRBJ2-1,.,.,TGTGCCAGCTGGACACCCTACTCCTACAATGAGCAGTTCTTC,CASWTPYSYNEQFF
TRBV18,TRBJ2-5,.,.,TGTGCCAGCTCACCCCAGGAAGAGACCCAGTACTTC,CASSPQEETQYF
TRBV5-1,TRBJ2-3,.,.,TGCGCCAGCAGCTTGCCCACCGCAGATACGCAGTATTTT,CASSLPTADTQYF
TRBV4-1,TRBJ2-7,few,.,TGCGCCAGCAGCCAAGACTGGCGGGCTAGATTCTACGAGCAGTACTTC,CASSQDWRARFYEQYF
TRBV6-1,TRBJ1-5,.,.,TGTGCCAGCAGCGGACAGTTTAATAGCAATCAGCCCCAGCATTTT,CASSGQFNSNQPQHF
TRBV18,TRBJ2-5,.,.,TGTGCCAGCTCTCCACGGGGGCTGGGAGAGACCCAGTACTTC,CASSPRGLGETQYF
TRBV7-6,TRBJ2-7,.,TRBD1,TGTGCCAGCAGCTCGATTACAGGGGTTATCGAGCAGTACTTC,CASSSITGVIEQYF
TRBV7-2,TRBJ1-5,.,.,TGTGCCAGCAGCTTCGACGGGGATCAGCCCCAGCATTTT,CASSFDGDQPQHF
TRBV7-2,TRBJ2-3,.,TRBD2,TGTGCCAGCAGCCTTAAGCGGGAGGGCCCAAATACGCAGTATTTT,CASSLKREGPNTQYF
TRBV7-3,TRBJ2-1,.,.,TGTGCCAGCAGGTTGACAGGGGAGGGTAACAATGAGCAGTTCTTC,CASRLTGEGNNEQFF
TRBV10-3,TRBJ2-7,.,.,TGTGCCATCAGTGCGAGCCCGGGGCTGGATTCCTACGAGCAGTACTTC,CAISASPGLDSYEQYF
TRBV11-2,TRBJ1-6,.,.,TGTGCCAGCAGCTTAGAGGCGGGGGGCTCTCTGGCCCTCCACTTT,CASSLEAGGSLALHF
TRBV7-2,TRBJ1-6,.,TRBD1,TGTGCCAGCAGCTTAGCGGGACAGGGGAGGACACCCCTCCACTTT,CASSLAGQGRTPLHF
TRBV5-1,TRBJ2-7,.,.,TGCGCCAGCAGCGCCTACCGGTACGAGCAGTACTTC,CASSAYRYEQYF
TRBV21-1,TRBJ1-1,.,.,TGTGCCAGCAGCAAAGTCAGCCGGGGGCTAGACACTGAAGCTTTCTTT,CASSKVSRGLDTEAFF
TRBV12-5,TRBJ1-1,few,.,TGTGCTAGTGGTTCTGGGGTCAGAGTTGGGAACACTGAAGCTTTCTTT,CASGSGVRVGNTEAFF
TRBV28,TRBJ2-1,once,TRBD2,TGTGCCAGCAGCCCCAGTGCCTCCACTAGCGCGACCTACAATGAGCAGTTCTTC,CASSPSASTSATYNEQFF
TRBV7-2,TRBJ2-1,.,.,TGTGCCAGCAGCTCGGGGACTTCCAGCTCCTACAATGAGCAGTTCTTC,CASSSGTSSSYNEQFF
TRBV6-5,TRBJ1-1,.,.,TGTGCCAGCAGTTACGAGCTTATAGGACAGCGAGCTTTCTTT,CASSYELIGQRAFF
TRBV5-1,TRBJ1-1,.,.,TGCGCCAGCAGCTCGGACGGGAACACTGAAGCTTTCTTT,CASSSDGNTEAFF
TRBV7-2,TRBJ1-1,.,.,TGTGCCAGCAGCTTATTGGAAACTGAAGCTTTCTTT,CASSLLETEAFF
TRBV6-1,TRBJ2-3,few,.,TGTGCCAGCAGGTTACAGGGAAACCCAGATACGCAGTATTTT,CASRLQGNPDTQYF
TRBV16,TRBJ2-7,.,.,TGTGCCAGCAGCCAATTTTCCACAGCCTACGAGCAGTACTTC,CASSQFSTAYEQYF
TRBV2,TRBJ2-5,few,.,TGTGCCAGCAGTGAATTGTGGGGCCCGTACCAAGAGACCCAGTACTTC,CASSELWGPYQETQYF
TRBV5-1,TRBJ1-4,.,TRBD1,TGCGCCAGCAGCTTGGACAGGGGTGGAACTAATGAAAAACTGTTTTTT,CASSLDRGGTNEKLFF
TRBV18,TRBJ1-1,.,.,TGTGCCAGCTCACCATACCCAGACACTGAAGCTTTCTTT,CASSPYPDTEAFF
TRBV9,TRBJ1-1,.,.,TGTGCCAGCAGCGTAGCCCCAGACTGGGCTGCTTTCTTT,CASSVAPDWAAFF
TRBV2,TRBJ2-1,large,.,TGTGCCAGCAGTGAGGGGGGTACGGACCAGTTCTTC,CASSEGGTDQFF
TRBV9,TRBJ1-6,.,.,TGTGCCAGCAGCGTAGCGGGGGGCGACTCACCCCTCCACTTT,CASSVAGGDSPLHF
TRBV15,TRBJ1-1,.,.,TGTGCCACCAGCAGGCCCATCTTAGCAGGGGTCGCTGAAGCTTTCTTT,CATSRPILAGVAEAFF
TRBV19,TRBJ1-5,many,.,TGTGCCAGTAGCCTCGACTGGGGTAGCAATCAGCCCCAGCATTTT,CASSLDWGSNQPQHF
TRBV19,TRBJ2-2,.,.,TGTGCCACCTCTCTAGCGATAGTACCCGGGGAGCTGTTTTTT,CATSLAIVPGELFF
TRBV5-1,TRBJ1-4,.,TRBD1,TGCGCCAGCAGCTCGGCCGAGACAGGGGGTGAAAAACTGTTTTTT,CASSSAETGGEKLFF
TRBV7-2,TRBJ1-5,.,.,TGTGCCAGCAGCCGGGCCGGGGACAATCAGCCCCAGCATTTT,CASSRAGDNQPQHF